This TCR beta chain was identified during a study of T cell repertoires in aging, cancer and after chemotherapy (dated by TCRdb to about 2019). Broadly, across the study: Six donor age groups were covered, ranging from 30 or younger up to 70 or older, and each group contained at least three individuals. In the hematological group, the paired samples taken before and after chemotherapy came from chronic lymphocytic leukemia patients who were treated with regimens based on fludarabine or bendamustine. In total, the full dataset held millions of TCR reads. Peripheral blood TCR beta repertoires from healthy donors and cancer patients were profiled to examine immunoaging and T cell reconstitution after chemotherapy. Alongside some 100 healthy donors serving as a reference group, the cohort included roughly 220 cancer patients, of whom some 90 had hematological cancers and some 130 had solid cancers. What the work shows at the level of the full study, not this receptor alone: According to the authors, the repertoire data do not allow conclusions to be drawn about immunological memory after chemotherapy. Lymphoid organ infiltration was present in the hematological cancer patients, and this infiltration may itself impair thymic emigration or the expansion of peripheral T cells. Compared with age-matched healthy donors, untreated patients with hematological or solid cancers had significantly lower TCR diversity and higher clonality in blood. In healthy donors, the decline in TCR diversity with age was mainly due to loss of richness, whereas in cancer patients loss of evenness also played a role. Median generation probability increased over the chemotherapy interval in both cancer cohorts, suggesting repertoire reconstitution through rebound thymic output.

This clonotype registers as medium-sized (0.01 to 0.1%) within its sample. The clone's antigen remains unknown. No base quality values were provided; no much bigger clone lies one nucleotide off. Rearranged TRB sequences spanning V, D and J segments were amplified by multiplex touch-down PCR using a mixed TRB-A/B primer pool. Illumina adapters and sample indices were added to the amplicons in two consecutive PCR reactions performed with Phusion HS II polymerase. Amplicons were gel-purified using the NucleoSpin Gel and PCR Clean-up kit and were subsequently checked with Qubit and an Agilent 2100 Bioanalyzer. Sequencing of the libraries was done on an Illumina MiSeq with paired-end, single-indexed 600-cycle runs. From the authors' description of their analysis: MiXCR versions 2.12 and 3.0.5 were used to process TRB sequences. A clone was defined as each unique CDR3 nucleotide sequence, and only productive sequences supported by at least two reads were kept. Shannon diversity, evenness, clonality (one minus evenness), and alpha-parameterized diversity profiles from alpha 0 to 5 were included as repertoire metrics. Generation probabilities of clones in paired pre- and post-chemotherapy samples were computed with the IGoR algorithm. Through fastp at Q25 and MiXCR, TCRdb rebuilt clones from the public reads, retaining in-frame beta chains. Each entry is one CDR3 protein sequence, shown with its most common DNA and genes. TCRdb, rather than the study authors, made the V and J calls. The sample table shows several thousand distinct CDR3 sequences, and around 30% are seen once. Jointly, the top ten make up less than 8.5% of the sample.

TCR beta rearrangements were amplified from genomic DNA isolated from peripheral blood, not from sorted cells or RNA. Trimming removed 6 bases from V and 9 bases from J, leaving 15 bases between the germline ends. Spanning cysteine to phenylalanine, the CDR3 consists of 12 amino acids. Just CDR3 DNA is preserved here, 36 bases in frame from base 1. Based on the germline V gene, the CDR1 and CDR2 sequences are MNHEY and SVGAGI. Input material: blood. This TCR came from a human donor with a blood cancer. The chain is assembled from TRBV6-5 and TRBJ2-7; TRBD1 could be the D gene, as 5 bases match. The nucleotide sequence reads TGTGCCAGCAGCACCCCCCTCGACAGGCAGTACTTC. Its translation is CASSTPLDRQYF.